What follows describes a single TCR beta chain. This specimen belongs to a study of shared clonotypes between healthy human individuals. Overall study: Three CD4 naive, three CD4 memory, two CD8 naive and one CD8 memory plate were used per donor.

Naive CD8 cells were CD45RO-negative, positively selected for CCR7, excluding terminally differentiated effector memory CD45RA+ cells. Every donor was a Caucasian adult from Nashville, Tennessee. Germline V gives CDR1 MNHEY, CDR2 SVGAGI. Trimming shortened V by 0 bases and J by 4 bases, and 15 bases separated the two germline ends. The CDR3 contains 16 residues. Genomic DNA of each subset was evenly split across several immunoSEQ plates. Libraries were prepared by immunoSEQ multiplex PCR; TCRdb keeps only in-frame clonotypes and omits some of them. The sample lists nearly 2 million clones, about 95% occurring once.

The specimen sequenced was naive CD8+ T cells sorted from blood. The chain combines TRBV6-5 with TRBJ1-2, with TRBD1 as a possible D gene (6 bases). The origin of this receptor is a man aged 18 to 35 in good health. CDR3 sequence: CASSYSSSKGVYGYTF. CDR3 DNA sequence: TGTGCCAGCAGTTACTCTTCGAGTAAGGGGGTCTATGGCTACACCTTC.